These T cell receptor beta chains were read from a single sample in a study of T-cell reconstitution after alpha-beta-depleted transplantation in children. TCRdb fed the PCR reads into MiXCR, producing one record per CDR3 protein. This table has a few hundred thousand distinct CDR3 sequences, 10% appearing once. The specimen comprised PBMCs, sampled before TCRalphabeta/CD19-depleted stem cell transplant. These receptors came from a boy under two years old with acute myeloid leukemia, due to receive a stem cell transplant. CDR3s include the opening cysteine and the closing phenylalanine or tryptophan. Each record gives: V gene, CDR3 length, J gene, clone size, D gene, CDR3 DNA, CDR3 protein. D genes are given only for firm matches. Rows may omit the clone size; those that give it use once, few, many or a size class.

>TRBV20-1|14|TRBJ1-4|many|TRBD1
TGCAGTGCTAGACGGACAGGCTTTAATGAAAAACTGTTTTTT
CSARRTGFNEKLFF
>TRBV19|17|TRBJ2-3|.|.
TGTGCCAGTAGTATCCGGACAGAAATTTCTAGCACAGATACGCAGTATTTT
CASSIRTEISSTDTQYF
>TRBV12-3/TRBV12-4|13|TRBJ1-1|few|.
TGTGCCAGCAGTCCCTCAAGACAGCTTGAAGCTTTCTTT
CASSPSRQLEAFF
>TRBV7-2|14|TRBJ2-5|many|.
TGTGCCAGCAGCTTCGACCCCGGACGAGAGACCCAGTACTTC
CASSFDPGRETQYF
>TRBV7-2|15|TRBJ1-2|many|.
TGTGCCAGCAGCTTAGACCGGGGAGCTAACTATGGCTACACCTTC
CASSLDRGANYGYTF
>TRBV21-1|15|TRBJ1-2|many|.
TGTGCCAGCAGCAAGACGGCGATCCCCCTCTATGGCTACACCTTC
CASSKTAIPLYGYTF
>TRBV19|16|TRBJ1-5|.|.
TGTGCCAGTAGTATAGGTATGTGGGGCCGGGGACAGCCCCAGCATTTT
CASSIGMWGRGQPQHF
>TRBV12-3/TRBV12-4|13|TRBJ1-1|many|TRBD1
TGTGCCATTCGGGCAGGGGGTATTACTGAAGCTTTCTTT
CAIRAGGITEAFF
>TRBV29-1|13|TRBJ2-3|many|.
TGCAGCGTTGAAGGGCCTGCCCCCGATACGCAGTATTTT
CSVEGPAPDTQYF
>TRBV28|12|TRBJ2-1|many|.
TGTGCGGGAGGGGGTAGATACAATGAGCAGTTCTTC
CAGGGRYNEQFF
>TRBV5-1|13|TRBJ1-4|many|.
TGCGCCAGCAGCTTCGGGGCTAATGAAAAACTGTTTTTT
CASSFGANEKLFF
>TRBV7-8|14|TRBJ2-7|many|.
TGTGCCAGCAGCTGGAATCGGGGACTTTACGAGCAGTACTTC
CASSWNRGLYEQYF
>TRBV7-3|13|TRBJ2-7|.|.
TGTGCCAGCAGCTTAGGCTGGTCGTACGAGCAGTACTTC
CASSLGWSYEQYF
>TRBV6-5|15|TRBJ2-5|many|.
TGTGCCAGCAGTTACTCGGTACTACGGATAGAGACCCAGTACTTC
CASSYSVLRIETQYF
>TRBV6-5|15|TRBJ1-2|many|.
TGTGCCAGCAGTTACTCGAGGACAACTAACTATGGCTACACCTTC
CASSYSRTTNYGYTF
>TRBV5-5|14|TRBJ2-3|many|.
TGTGCCAGCAGCTTGGTTCAGCCCACAGATACGCAGTATTTT
CASSLVQPTDTQYF
>TRBV7-8|15|TRBJ2-3|many|TRBD2
TGTGCCAGCAGCCAGGGACTAGCCTACACAGATACGCAGTATTTT
CASSQGLAYTDTQYF
>TRBV12-3/TRBV12-4|15|TRBJ1-5|.|.
TGTGCCAGCAGTTTAATACAGTTTAGCAATCAGCCCCAGCATTTT
CASSLIQFSNQPQHF
>TRBV4-3|16|TRBJ2-7|many|TRBD2
TGCGCCAGCAGCCCGGATTATAGCGGGACTTTCGGGGAGCAGTACTTC
CASSPDYSGTFGEQYF
>TRBV28|14|TRBJ2-7|many|.
TGTGCCAGCAGTTTATGGGACTCTGCCTACGAGCAGTACTTC
CASSLWDSAYEQYF
>TRBV28|17|TRBJ2-7|.|TRBD1
TGTGCCAGCAGTTTTTCCACAGGGGGCCTTCTCCCCTACGAGCAGTACTTC
CASSFSTGGLLPYEQYF
>TRBV28|14|TRBJ2-7|many|TRBD1
TGTGCCAGCAGTACACCGGGACAGGGGTACGAGCAGTACTTC
CASSTPGQGYEQYF
>TRBV7-2|12|TRBJ1-2|many|.
TGTGCCAGCAGCTTAGATCCGTATGGCTACACCTTC
CASSLDPYGYTF
>TRBV6-1|13|TRBJ2-5|.|.
TGTGCCAGCAGTGAAGTTTTCCAAGAGACCCAGTACTTC
CASSEVFQETQYF
>TRBV10-3|20|TRBJ2-7|many|TRBD2
TGTGCCATCAGTGACCCCCGGCTAGCGGGACCGATTAGTGGCATAAACGAGCAGTACTTC
CAISDPRLAGPISGINEQYF
>TRBV6-1|13|TRBJ2-1|many|.
TGTGCCAATGGCCGAGACAACGGGTATGAGCAGTTCTTC
CANGRDNGYEQFF
>TRBV19|13|TRBJ1-5|few|TRBD1
TGTGCCAGTAGTGAGGGGGCCCGGCAGCCCCAGCATTTT
CASSEGARQPQHF
>TRBV29-1|14|TRBJ2-3|many|TRBD2
TGCAGCGTTGATCTAGCGGGGGGGGCAGATACGCAGTATTTT
CSVDLAGGADTQYF
>TRBV11-2|17|TRBJ2-7|few|TRBD1
TGTGCCAGCAGCTCGTTCTACCGGGACAGGGGGCCCTACGAGCAGTACTTC
CASSSFYRDRGPYEQYF
>TRBV19|14|TRBJ1-2|many|TRBD1
TGTGCCAGTAGTATCCCGGACAGGGAAGGTGGCTACACCTTC
CASSIPDREGGYTF
>TRBV20-1|17|TRBJ2-1|.|.
TGCAGTGCTAGAGATGGCCAGGGGAAAGGCTCCTACAATGAGCAGTTCTTC
CSARDGQGKGSYNEQFF
>TRBV24-1|14|TRBJ2-1|many|.
TGTGCCACCAGTGCGCCAGGGAGGTACAATGAGCAGTTCTTC
CATSAPGRYNEQFF
>TRBV20-1|18|TRBJ1-6|many|.
TGCAGTGCTAGAGACCTGAGGATCAGTCCCTCCTTTAATTCACCCCTCCACTTT
CSARDLRISPSFNSPLHF
>TRBV10-3|16|TRBJ2-7|many|.
TGTGCCATCAGTGAGTCGGGGAAGGCTACTCACTACGAGCAGTACTTC
CAISESGKATHYEQYF
>TRBV19|13|TRBJ2-7|.|TRBD2
TGTGCCAGGAGACTAGCGGGGGAATACGAGCAGTACTTC
CARRLAGEYEQYF